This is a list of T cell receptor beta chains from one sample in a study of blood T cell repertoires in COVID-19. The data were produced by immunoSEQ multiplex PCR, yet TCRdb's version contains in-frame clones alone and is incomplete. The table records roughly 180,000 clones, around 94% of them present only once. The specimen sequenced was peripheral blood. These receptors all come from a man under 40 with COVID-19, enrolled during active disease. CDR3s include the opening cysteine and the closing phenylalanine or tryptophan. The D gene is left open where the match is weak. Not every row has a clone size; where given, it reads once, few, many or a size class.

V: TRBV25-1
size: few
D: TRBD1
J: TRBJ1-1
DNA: TGTGCCAGCAGTGAGGGGGGACAGGGGAAAGCTTTCTTT
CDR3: CASSEGGQGKAFF

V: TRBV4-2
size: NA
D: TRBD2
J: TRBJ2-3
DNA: TGTGCCAGCAGCCAAGGGGGCGGGGGGGCCCCAGATACGCAGTATTTT
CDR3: CASSQGGGGAPDTQYF

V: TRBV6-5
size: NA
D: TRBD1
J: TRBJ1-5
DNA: TGTGCCAGCAGTTGGGACAGGACACAGCCCCAGCATTTT
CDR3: CASSWDRTQPQHF

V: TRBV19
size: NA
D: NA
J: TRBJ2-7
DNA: TGTGCCAGTAGTTCGAGATCGACAGGCCTCGGCTACGAGCAGTACTTC
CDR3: CASSSRSTGLGYEQYF

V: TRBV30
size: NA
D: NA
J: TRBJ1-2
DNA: TGTGCCTGGAGGGGTCTCCAGGCTGACTATGGCTACACCTTC
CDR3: CAWRGLQADYGYTF

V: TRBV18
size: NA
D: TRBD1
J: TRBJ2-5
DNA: TGTGCCAGCTCACTCATTGAACAGGGGGCGAGGCAGACCCAGTACTTC
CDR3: CASSLIEQGARQTQYF

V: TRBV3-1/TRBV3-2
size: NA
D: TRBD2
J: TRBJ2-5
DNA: TGTGCCAGCAGCCAAGAATGGGGGGCTAGCGGGGGTCGGGAGACCCAGTACTTC
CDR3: CASSQEWGASGGRETQYF

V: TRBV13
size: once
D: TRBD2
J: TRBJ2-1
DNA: TGTGCCAGCAGCTTAGGCCTCGGGCTAGCGGTTGAGCAGTTCTTC
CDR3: CASSLGLGLAVEQFF

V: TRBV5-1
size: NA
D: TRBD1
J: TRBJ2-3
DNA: TGCGCCTCTCGAAGGGGGCAAGCAGATACGCAGTATTTT
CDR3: CASRRGQADTQYF

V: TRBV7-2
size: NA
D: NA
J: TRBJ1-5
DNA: TGTGCCAGCAGCACAGGGTTCGGCGGGAATCAGCCCCAGCATTTT
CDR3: CASSTGFGGNQPQHF

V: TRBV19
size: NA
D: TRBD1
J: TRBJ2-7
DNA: TGTGCCAGTAGTACCGACAGGGGCTCCTACGAGCAGTACTTC
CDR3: CASSTDRGSYEQYF

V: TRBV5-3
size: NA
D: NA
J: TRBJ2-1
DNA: TGTGCCAGAAGCTTGGTTCGTGAGGTATTCCCTTACTCCTACAATGAGCAGTTCTTC
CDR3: CARSLVREVFPYSYNEQFF

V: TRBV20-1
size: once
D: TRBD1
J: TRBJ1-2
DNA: TGCAGTGCCCAGGGGGCGGGTGGCTACACCTTC
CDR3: CSAQGAGGYTF

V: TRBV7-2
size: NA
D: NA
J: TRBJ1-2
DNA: TGTGCCAGCACCGGGCAGGGTTTGGGGTATGGCTACACCTTC
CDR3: CASTGQGLGYGYTF

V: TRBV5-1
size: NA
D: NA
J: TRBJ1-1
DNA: TGCGCCAGCCGGGGGGGCCCAGGTTGGACTGAAGCTTTCTTT
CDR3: CASRGGPGWTEAFF

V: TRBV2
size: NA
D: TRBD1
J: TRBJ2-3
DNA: TGTGCTCTGCGCCAGGACAGGGCCACAGATACGCAGTATTTT
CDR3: CALRQDRATDTQYF

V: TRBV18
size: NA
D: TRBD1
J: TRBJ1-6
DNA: TGTGCCAGCTCACCAGGGCAGGGGGGATCACCCCTCCACTTT
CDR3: CASSPGQGGSPLHF

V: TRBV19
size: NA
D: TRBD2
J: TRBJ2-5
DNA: TGTGCCAGTAGTATAGGCGGGGGGCAAGAGACCCAGTACTTC
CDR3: CASSIGGGQETQYF

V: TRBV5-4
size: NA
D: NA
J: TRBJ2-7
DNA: TGTGCCAGCAGCTTCGGGACAAATAGCTACGAGCAGTACTTC
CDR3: CASSFGTNSYEQYF

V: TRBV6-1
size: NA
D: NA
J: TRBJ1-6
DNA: TGTGCCAGCAGTGAACGGGAGGGGCCTCCTAATTCACCCCTCCACTTT
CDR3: CASSEREGPPNSPLHF

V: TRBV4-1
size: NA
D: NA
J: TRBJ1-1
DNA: TGCGCCAGCAGCCATTCCCCGGGACGGGGGATGAACACTGAAGCTTTCTTT
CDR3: CASSHSPGRGMNTEAFF

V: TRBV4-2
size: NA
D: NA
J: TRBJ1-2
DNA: TGTGCCAGCAGGTTCAACGGGGGGTTTAGGGGCTACACCTTC
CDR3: CASRFNGGFRGYTF

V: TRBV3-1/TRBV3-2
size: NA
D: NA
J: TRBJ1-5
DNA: TGTGCCAGCAGCCAAGAGGGGGGTCAGCCCCAGCATTTT
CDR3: CASSQEGGQPQHF